The clone carrying this TCR beta chain has only a few counts. The record originates from a study of OX40 agonist ivuxolimab in advanced cancers. Sequencing was performed with immunoSEQ multiplex PCR; in TCRdb, only in-frame clones are kept and a portion is missing. The sample consists of about 37,000 clones, 70% to 80% of them appearing once. Trimming cost V 5 bases and J 3 bases, with 17 bases left between them. Per germline, CDR1 MNHEY and CDR2 SMNVEV (reference sequence). The CDR3 loop spans 16 amino acids. The cohort excluded patients with autoimmune disease history or systemic immunosuppression. At baseline, cycle 4 day 1, and cycle 7 day 1, blood was sampled.

The source material was CD4+ or CD8+ T cells sorted from blood, sampled in a trial of the OX40 agonist ivuxolimab. This TCR came from an adult with an advanced solid tumor such as melanoma, head and neck, liver or kidney cancer. This sequence joins TRBV27 and TRBJ1-5; a weak D match, TRBD1 (5 bases). Here the CDR3 DNA reads TGTGCCAGCAGTACGGGACCAAAGTCCTACAATCAGCCCCAGCATTTT. Translated: CASSTGPKSYNQPQHF.